Presented here are 6 T cell receptor beta chains from one specimen sequenced in a study of blood T cell repertoires in COVID-19. The assay was immunoSEQ multiplex PCR, and TCRdb's table has in-frame clones only and misses some. The table lists some 400,000 clones, 85% to 90% of them singletons, with 6.5% in the top ten. Input material: peripheral blood. Every receptor here comes from a man younger than 35 with active or convalescent COVID-19.

The V and J genes are TRBV10-3 and TRBJ2-3; D not certain. The germline gives CDR1 ENHRY, CDR2 SYGVKD. Trimming cost V 3 bases and J 0 bases, with 10 bases left between them. CDR3 size: 15 residues. DNA for the CDR3: TGTGCCATCAGTGATCGCGGAACTAGCACAGATACGCAGTATTTT. Translation gives CAISDRGTSTDTQYF.

The genes are TRBV5-5 and TRBJ2-7, with 7 bases aligning to TRBD1. The CDR3 has 16 residues. The V gene's germline CDR1 is SGHKS and CDR2 YYEKEE (reference sequence). With V trimmed by 3 bases and J by 4 bases, 13 bases remained unmatched. The CDR3 spells CASSSLRQGARYEQYF. The CDR3 DNA sequence: TGTGCCAGCAGCTCCCTGCGACAGGGTGCGCGATACGAGCAGTACTTC.

The rearrangement uses TRBV19 and TRBJ1-1; tentatively, D is TRBD1 (6 bases). The CDR3 totals 13 residues. Trimming stripped 10 bases from V and 1 base from J, with 13 bases between. Germline CDR1 LNHDA, CDR2 SQIVND (reference sequence). As DNA, the CDR3 is TGTGCCACTTCGGACAGTTCGAACACTGAAGCTTTCTTT. Translating gives CATSDSSNTEAFF.

J is TRBJ2-3 and V is TRBV25-1; weak D call: TRBD1 (5 bases). Between the trimmed V and J ends, which lost 2 bases and 5 bases, there was a span of 14 bases. Germline loops: CDR1 MGHDK, CDR2 SYGVNS. This CDR3 comprises 15 residues. Here the CDR3 DNA reads TGTGCCAGCAGTGAAATTACGACAGAATTAGATACGCAGTATTTT. Translating gives CASSEITTELDTQYF.

V and J are TRBV7-2 and TRBJ2-7; 12 nucleotides align to TRBD1. CDR3 length: 16 residues. Trimming removed 4 bases from V and 7 bases from J; junction bases left unmatched: 11. Germline V gene sequence: CDR1 SGHTA, CDR2 FQGNSA. This CDR3 is CASSWAVGQGASEQYF. The DNA for the CDR3 is TGTGCCAGCAGCTGGGCTGTGGGACAGGGGGCGTCGGAGCAGTACTTC.

The chain links TRBV28 to TRBJ2-1; 7 bases match TRBD1. The V and J ends lost 2 bases and 0 bases, in that order; junction bases with no gene match: 1. Germline CDR1 reads MDHEN; CDR2 reads SYDVKM. The CDR3 consists of 15 residues. CDR3 DNA: TGTGCCAGCAGTTTAGGACAGGTCTCCTACAATGAGCAGTTCTTC. This codes for CASSLGQVSYNEQFF. The full variable domain, with the rest looked up from reference TRBV28 and TRBJ2-1, is DVKVTQSSRYLVKRTGEKVFLECVQDMDHENMFWYRQDPGLGLRLIYFSYDVKMKEKGDIPEGYSVSREKKERFSLILESASTNQTSMYLCASSLGQVSYNEQFFGPGTRLTVL.